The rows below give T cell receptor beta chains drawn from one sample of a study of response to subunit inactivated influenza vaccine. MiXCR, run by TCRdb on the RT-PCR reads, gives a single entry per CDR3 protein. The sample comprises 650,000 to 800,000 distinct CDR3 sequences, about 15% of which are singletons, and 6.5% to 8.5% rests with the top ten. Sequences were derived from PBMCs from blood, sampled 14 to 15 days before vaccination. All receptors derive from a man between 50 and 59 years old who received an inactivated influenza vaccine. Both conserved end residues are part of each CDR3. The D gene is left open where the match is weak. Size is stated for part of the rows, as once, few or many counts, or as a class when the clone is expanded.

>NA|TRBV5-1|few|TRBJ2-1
CASSPGSYEGEQFF
TGCGCCAGCAGCCCTGGGTCTTATGAGGGGGAGCAGTTCTTC
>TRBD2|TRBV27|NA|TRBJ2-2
CASSLEGPSGGPFPGELFF
TGTGCCAGCAGTTTAGAGGGCCCCTCGGGAGGGCCTTTTCCCGGGGAGCTGTTTTTT
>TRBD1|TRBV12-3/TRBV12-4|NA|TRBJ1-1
CASTLTGSYTEAFF
TGTGCCAGCACCCTGACAGGGTCCTACACTGAAGCTTTCTTT
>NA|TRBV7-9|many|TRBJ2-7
CASSLSFLNEQYF
TGTGCCAGCAGCTTAAGTTTTCTAAACGAGCAGTACTTC
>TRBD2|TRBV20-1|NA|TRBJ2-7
CSARDEASGLYEQYF
TGCAGTGCTAGAGATGAGGCTAGCGGGCTCTACGAGCAGTACTTC
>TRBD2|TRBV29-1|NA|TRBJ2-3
CSVESAGVGNTQYF
TGCAGCGTTGAAAGTGCGGGAGTGGGAAATACGCAGTATTTT
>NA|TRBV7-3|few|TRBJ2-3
CASSLSGSMETQYF
TGTGCCAGCAGCTTATCCGGGTCAATGGAAACGCAGTATTTT
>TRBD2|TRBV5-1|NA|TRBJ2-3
CASASGGSTDTQYF
TGCGCCAGCGCTAGCGGGGGGTCGACAGATACGCAGTATTTT
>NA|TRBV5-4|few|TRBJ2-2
CASSHKTGSTGELFF
TGTGCCAGCAGCCACAAGACAGGTTCCACCGGGGAGCTGTTTTTT
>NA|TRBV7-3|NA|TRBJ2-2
CASSLMSSTGELFF
TGTGCCAGCAGCTTAATGTCCTCTACCGGGGAGCTGTTTTTT
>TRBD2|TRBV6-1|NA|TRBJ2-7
CASSVGTSGGYEQYF
TGTGCCAGCAGTGTGGGGACTAGCGGGGGCTACGAGCAGTACTTC
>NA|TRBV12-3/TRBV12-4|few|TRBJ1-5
CASSSRTPPPNQPQHF
TGTGCCAGCAGTTCTAGGACACCCCCGCCTAATCAGCCCCAGCATTTT
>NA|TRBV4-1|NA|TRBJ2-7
CASSEFRGSYEQYF
TGCGCCAGCAGCGAGTTTCGGGGTTCCTACGAGCAGTACTTC
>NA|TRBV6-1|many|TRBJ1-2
CASTSIQGPYGYTF
TGTGCCAGCACGTCCATTCAGGGTCCCTACGGCTACACCTTC
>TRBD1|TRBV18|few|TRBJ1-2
CASSPPRTGQLKNYGYTF
TGTGCCAGCTCACCACCTAGGACAGGGCAACTTAAAAACTATGGCTACACCTTC
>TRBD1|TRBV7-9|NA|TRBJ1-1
CASRRGQQNTEAFF
TGTGCCAGCAGACGGGGACAGCAGAACACTGAAGCTTTCTTT
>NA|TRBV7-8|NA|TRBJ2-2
CASSLARRLGGFTGELFF
TGTGCCAGCAGCTTAGCGAGACGCTTGGGGGGCTTTACCGGGGAGCTGTTTTTT
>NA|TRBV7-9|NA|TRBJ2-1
CASSLGQPEQFF
TGTGCCAGCAGCTTAGGGCAGCCTGAGCAGTTCTTC
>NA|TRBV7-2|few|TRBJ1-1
CASSRMGGLLNTEAFF
TGTGCCAGCAGCCGGATGGGCGGGCTGCTGAACACTGAAGCTTTCTTT
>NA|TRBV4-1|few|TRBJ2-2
CASSRYRNTGELFF
TGCGCCAGCAGCCGGTACAGGAACACCGGGGAGCTGTTTTTT
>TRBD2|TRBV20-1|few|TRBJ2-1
CSAKAFLAGYDNEQFF
TGCAGTGCTAAGGCCTTTCTAGCGGGATACGACAATGAGCAGTTCTTC
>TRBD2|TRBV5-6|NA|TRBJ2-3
CASSLGMAGGLDTQYF
TGTGCCAGCAGCTTGGGGATGGCGGGGGGTTTGGATACGCAGTATTTT
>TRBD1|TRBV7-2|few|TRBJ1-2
CASSQGQGFSVGYTF
TGTGCCAGCAGCCAAGGACAGGGGTTCTCAGTTGGCTACACCTTC
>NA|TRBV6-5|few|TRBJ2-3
CASSYGPGAPTDTQYF
TGTGCCAGCAGTTACGGGCCAGGGGCACCCACAGATACGCAGTATTTT
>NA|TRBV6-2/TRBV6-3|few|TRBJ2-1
CASSYSLDEQFF
TGTGCCAGCAGTTACTCGTTGGATGAGCAGTTCTTC
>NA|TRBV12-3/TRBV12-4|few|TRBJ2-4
CASSQGGPGYIQYF
TGTGCCAGCAGTCAGGGGGGCCCTGGGTACATTCAGTACTTC
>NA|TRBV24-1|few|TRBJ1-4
CATSDPARIPEKLFF
TGTGCCACCAGTGATCCTGCTAGAATCCCGGAAAAACTGTTTTTT
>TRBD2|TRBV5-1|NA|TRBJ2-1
CASSSNRGDEQFF
TGCGCCAGCAGCTCGAATCGGGGGGATGAGCAGTTCTTC